This TCR beta chain was observed in a study of spatial heterogeneity in lung cancer (dated by TCRdb to about 2019). Broadly, across the study: More beta-chain than alpha-chain transcripts were consistently detected, likely reflecting higher beta-chain transcript abundance. In non-small cell lung cancer, the study made a quantitative comparison of TCR alpha and beta repertoires among multiple tumor regions, matched nontumor lung and blood. Nonsynonymous mutation counts, determined by whole-exome sequencing of tumor tissue, were related to features of the TCR repertoire. In the raw uncorrected reads, each unique combination of TCR and UMI appeared more than ten times on average. Both alpha and beta chains were TCR-sequenced in hundreds of tumor regions, around 65 matched nontumor lung samples and approximately 50 PBMC samples obtained at surgery.

The junction carries 9 bases between V and J, which are trimmed by 6 bases and 1 base respectively. Spanning cysteine to phenylalanine, the CDR3 consists of 13 amino acids. Only the CDR3 DNA is retained, 39 bases long and in frame from the first base. From the germline V gene, CDR1 is MNHEY and CDR2 is SVGEGT. What this sample's time point label stands for: sample taken at primary tumor resection. TCR sequencing used whole RNA extracted from tumor and nontumor lung tissue, or from cryopreserved PBMC samples, without cell sorting. The donors were about 65 patients from the lung TRACERx cohort who had early-stage, untreated non-small cell lung cancer. A patient was chosen for TCR sequencing only when enough RNA was available from at least two tumor regions. Overall results and qualifications from the work: Additional single-cell paired TCR alpha and beta sequencing was considered necessary to confirm, at a functional level, the hypothesis that regional TCRs recognize regional mutations. Ubiquitous expanded tumor TCRs were found in blood more often at tumor resection than at routine follow-up.

There are many counts of this clonotype. The antigen it recognizes is unknown. Qualities for individual bases were not recorded, and no much larger clone is one base off. Preparation of the library involved 5' RACE. The sequencing machine was a NextSeq 500. To allow correction of PCR and sequencing errors, the TCR library protocol tagged every TCR cDNA molecule with a unique molecular identifier. As for the authors' bioinformatics: TCR identification, UMI-based error correction and CDR3 extraction were performed with Decombinator tools. TCRs above a frequency of 2 per 1,000, corresponding to the top 1% of the tumor frequency distribution, were defined as expanded. Renyi diversity was calculated using the R vegan package after each repertoire was subsampled 100 times to 5,000 TCRs. CDR3 similarity networks were built from amino acid triplet string-kernel similarity, with CDR3s being connected when pairwise similarity was above 0.82. The public reads were run again by TCRdb, first through fastp at Q25 and then through MiXCR, and only productive beta chains were kept. Each record represents a unique CDR3 protein, reported with the most common genes and DNA among its rows. These V and J calls originate from TCRdb's pipeline instead of the authors' own analysis. The sample table holds 50,000 or so distinct CDR3 sequences, of which less than 9% were seen once. 10% to 15% of the sample goes to the ten largest clones.

The material was PBMCs, obtained at surgery. The receptor comes from a female donor with early-stage non-small cell lung cancer. This chain joins TRBV6-2 or TRBV6-3 to TRBJ1-1; no D gene is confidently identified. In nucleotides, the sequence is TGTGCCAGCAGCCATTCGGGGAACACTGAAGCTTTCTTT. Translated, this gives CASSHSGNTEAFF.